This T cell receptor beta chain was profiled in a study of tumor and adjacent non-tumor tissue in lung cancer. This sample's RNA came from whole unsorted tissue. Distant lung tissue was collected more than 3 cm away from the tumor edge. This CDR3 has 14 residues. Germline V lookup: CDR1 SGHNT, CDR2 YENEEA. On this clonotype: The junction shows a germline mismatch at one end, possibly a read error.

A modified ARM-PCR protocol with three rounds of nested PCR amplified TCRbeta. TCRdb called the multiplex PCR reads again in MiXCR, with one record for every CDR3 protein. The sample holds 80,000 to 130,000 distinct CDR3 sequences, more than 55% seen once. Sequenced material: distant non-tumor lung tissue. The V gene is TRBV11-3, the J gene TRBJ1-1; D remains unclear. The receptor comes from a man aged 25-45 years with non-small cell lung cancer. CDR3 in DNA: TGTGCCAGCAGCTCCGGTTGGGGTACCGCTGAAGCTTGCTTT. Translating gives CASSSGWGTAEACF.